The clone carrying this T cell receptor (beta chain) occurred many times. The antigen is not known. This specimen belongs to a study of CD8 T cells in ankylosing spondylitis. Study results and caveats: There was reportedly significant enrichment of clones that were disease-linked in matched ankylosing spondylitis synovial fluid.

The germline V and J ends were trimmed by 3 bases and 8 bases, with 10 bases remaining between them. Germline V lookup: CDR1 LGHNA, CDR2 YSLEER. CDR3 length equals 12 residues. Preparation of TCR beta libraries was done by quantitative 5'-RACE with molecular barcodes. In TCRdb, the 5' RACE reads were re-called with MiXCR into one record per CDR3 protein. The top ten hold approximately 5% of the sample, which has 200,000 to 250,000 distinct CDR3 sequences, around 8% seen once. This chain links TRBV4-3 with TRBJ1-2; TRBD1 might be the D (5 bases). The sequenced material came from blood, either unsorted or a sorted T cell fraction (not recorded which). The clonotype was recovered from a female donor with ankylosing spondylitis or in good health (not recorded which). CDR3 DNA sequence: TGCGCCAGCAGCCACCCACAGGACGGCTACACCTTC. Protein sequence: CASSHPQDGYTF.